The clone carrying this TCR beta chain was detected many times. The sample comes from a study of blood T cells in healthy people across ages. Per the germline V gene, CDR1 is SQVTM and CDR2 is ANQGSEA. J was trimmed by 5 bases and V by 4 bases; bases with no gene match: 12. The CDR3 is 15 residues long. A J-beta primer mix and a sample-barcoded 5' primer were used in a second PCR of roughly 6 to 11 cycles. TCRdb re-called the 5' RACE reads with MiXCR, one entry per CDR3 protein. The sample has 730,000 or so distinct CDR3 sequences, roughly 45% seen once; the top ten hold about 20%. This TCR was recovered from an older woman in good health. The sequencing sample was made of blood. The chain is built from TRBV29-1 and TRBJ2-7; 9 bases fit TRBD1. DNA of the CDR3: TGCAGCGTTGTGAAGGGACAGGGAGCTTTCGACGAGCAGTACTTC. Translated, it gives CSVVKGQGAFDEQYF.